The 18 T cell receptor beta chains reported below all come from one sample, sequenced in a study of T cell changes during pregnancy in multiple sclerosis. Method: immunoSEQ multiplex PCR; TCRdb's copy keeps in-frame clones and lacks some. The sample carries around 110,000 clones, around 90% recorded once. Specimen: peripheral blood, collected after pregnancy. These receptors all come from a female donor with multiple sclerosis, enrolled in a pregnancy study.

The rearrangement links TRBV5-1 to TRBJ1-4; 9 nucleotides line up with TRBD1. This CDR3 spans 14 amino acids. The ends lost 4 bases at V and 8 bases at J; junction bases unmatched: 6. CDR1 is SGHRS, CDR2 YFSETQ, per germline. CDR3 sequence reads: CASSTTGGEEKLFF. Here the CDR3 DNA reads TGCGCCAGCAGCACGACAGGGGGTGAGGAAAAACTGTTTTTT.

This chain connects TRBV7-8 to TRBJ1-1, with D hard to call. This CDR3 spans 11 amino acids. The V gene's germline CDR1 is SGHVS and CDR2 FQNEAQ. Trimming took 5 bases from V and 7 from J, leaving 8 bases between them. This CDR3 reads CASSQLVEAFF. The CDR3 nucleotides are TGTGCCAGCAGCCAGTTGGTTGAAGCTTTCTTT.

The rearrangement links TRBV28 to TRBJ1-1; D is unclear. V was shortened by 5 bases and J by 2 bases, with 3 bases between the two germline ends. The CDR3 runs to 11 residues. Germline CDR1 MDHEN, CDR2 SYDVKM. CDR3 in amino acids: CASSINTEAFF. The CDR3 DNA sequence: TGTGCCAGCAGTATAAACACTGAAGCTTTCTTT.

CDR3 DNA sequence: TGTGCCATCAGTCCCGGTCTCGGCACAGGGTTCGGTGAGACCCAGTACTTC. This codes for CAISPGLGTGFGETQYF. The chain employs TRBV10-3 and TRBJ2-5; weak D call: TRBD1 (6 bases). V lost 5 bases to trimming and J lost 5 bases, with 24 bases between them. The CDR3 length is 17 residues. Germline CDR1 ENHRY, CDR2 SYGVKD.

V gene TRBV27 combines with J gene TRBJ2-1; 10 bases agree with TRBD1. J was trimmed by 4 bases and V by 1 base; bases with no gene match: 4. Germline V gene sequence: CDR1 MNHEY, CDR2 SMNVEV (reference sequence). CDR3 length equals 16 residues. The CDR3 DNA reads as TGTGCCAGCAGTTTATTCTGGACAGGGGGATACAATGAGCAGTTCTTC. This sequence encodes CASSLFWTGGYNEQFF.

This chain links TRBV5-1 with TRBJ2-3; TRBD2 matches at 11 bases. The V and J ends lost 4 bases and 0 bases, in that order; junction bases with no gene match: 10. The germline gives CDR1 SGHRS, CDR2 YFSETQ. The CDR3 covers 18 residues. Here the CDR3 DNA reads TGCGCCAGCAGCCTAATGACTAGCGGGGCCCTAAGCACAGATACGCAGTATTTT. Translated: CASSLMTSGALSTDTQYF.

The rearrangement uses TRBV7-3 and TRBJ2-1, with 8 bases aligning to TRBD2. The CDR3 length is 16 residues. Germline CDR1 SGHTA, CDR2 FQGTGA. V lost 5 bases to trimming and J lost 2 bases; unmatched junction nucleotides: 8. The CDR3: CASSPHGGAAYNEQFF. DNA for the CDR3: TGTGCCAGCAGCCCCCACGGGGGGGCCGCCTACAATGAGCAGTTCTTC.

This clone showed up just once. CDR3 protein: CASSPGGGPYEQYF. The CDR3 DNA follows: TGTGCCAGCTCACCGGGGGGGGGACCCTACGAGCAGTACTTC. The chain has TRBV18 and TRBJ2-7, with 7 bases that match TRBD2. Germline V CDR1 and CDR2: KGHSH, LQKENI. After removal of 3 bases from V and 2 bases from J, the junction contained 4 bases not matched to a gene. The CDR3 is made up of 14 amino acids.

The V and J genes are TRBV5-1 and TRBJ2-5; 10 nucleotides match TRBD1. The CDR3 runs 13 residues. Per the germline V gene, CDR1 is SGHRS and CDR2 is YFSETQ. Trimming removed 2 bases from V and 9 bases from J; junction bases left unmatched: 4. The CDR3 is CASSFGTGDSQYF. As DNA, the CDR3 is TGCGCCAGCAGCTTCGGGACAGGGGATTCCCAGTACTTC.

The chain employs TRBV7-3 and TRBJ2-2, with a possible D match to TRBD2 (5 bases). Germline CDR1 and CDR2: SGHTA and FQGTGA. The CDR3 consists of 14 residues. V shed 1 base and J shed 5 bases, with 8 bases lying between them. CDR3 DNA sequence: TGTGCCAGCAGCTTAATCGGGGAGACCGGGGAGCTGTTTTTT. Translated: CASSLIGETGELFF. The entire variable domain, with the rest obtained from reference TRBV7-3 and TRBJ2-2, is as follows: GAGVSQTPSNKVTEKGKYVELRCDPISGHTALYWYRQSLGQGPEFLIYFQGTGAADDSGLPNDRFFAVRPEGSVSTLKIQRTERGDSAVYLCASSLIGETGELFFGEGSRLTVL.

This clone was recorded a few times. This rearrangement joins TRBV5-8 to TRBJ1-1; D is uncertain. Trimming took off 2 bases at V and 2 bases at J, with 10 bases between the two ends. Per the germline V gene, CDR1 is SGHTS and CDR2 is YDEGEE. The CDR3 is made up of 14 amino acids. CDR3 sequence: CASSFERPNTEAFF. The CDR3 nucleotides are TGTGCCAGCAGCTTTGAGCGACCTAACACTGAAGCTTTCTTT.

V and J are TRBV5-5 and TRBJ2-7; 9 bases agree with TRBD2. The V gene's germline CDR1 is SGHKS and CDR2 YYEKEE (reference sequence). V trimming: 7 bases; J trimming: 0 bases; junction bases outside the gene matches: 8. The CDR3 consists of 15 residues. In DNA, the CDR3 is TGTGCCAGCGCGGGGGGGATGGGGCCCTCCTACGAGCAGTACTTC. Residues: CASAGGMGPSYEQYF.

V usage is TRBV15 and J usage is TRBJ1-1, with 8 bases fitting TRBD1. Germline loops: CDR1 LNHNV, CDR2 YYDKDF (reference sequence). Unmatched junction bases numbered 2, after V lost 2 bases and J lost 0 bases. This CDR3 comprises 15 residues. The CDR3 nucleotides read TGTGCCACCAGCAGAAACAGGGGGGTGAACACTGAAGCTTTCTTT. Translating gives CATSRNRGVNTEAFF.

This sequence joins TRBV21-1 and TRBJ1-5. TRBV21-1 is deemed a pseudogene. This CDR3 contains 20 residues. As DNA, the CDR3 is TGTGCCAGCAGCAAAGTTGGGCGGGGGGAGAGGAGAAAGGTAAATCAGCCCCAGCATTTT. Translating gives CASSKVGRGERRKVNQPQHF.

The rearrangement joins TRBV21-1 to TRBJ2-3; TRBD2, the D gene given by the table, was not confirmed from the DNA. TRBV21-1 is tagged as a pseudogene. The CDR3 sequence is 16 residues long. The DNA for the CDR3 is TGTGCCAGCAGCCTGAGGAGGGTAAGGAGGACAGATACGCAGTATTTT. Translation: CASSLRRVRRTDTQYF.

The chain employs TRBV5-1 and TRBJ2-6; 10 bases agree with TRBD1. This CDR3 has 19 amino acids. With V trimmed by 3 bases and J by 3 bases, 12 bases remained unmatched. The germline V gene encodes CDR1 SGHRS and CDR2 YFSETQ. CDR3 bases: TGCGCCAGCAGCTGGGCCCCGACAGGGGGCGCGAATGGGGCCAACGTCCTGACTTTC. Protein: CASSWAPTGGANGANVLTF.

The chain combines TRBV27 with TRBJ2-7, with 14 bases that match TRBD2. Unmatched junction bases numbered 3, after V lost 7 bases and J lost 7 bases. Germline V gene lookup returns CDR1 MNHEY and CDR2 SMNVEV (reference sequence). CDR3 length: 13 residues. As DNA, the CDR3 is TGTGCCAGCAAGGGACTAGCGGGAGTTGAGCAGTACTTC. Its protein product is CASKGLAGVEQYF.

The chain is built from TRBV5-4 and TRBJ1-2; TRBD1 might be the D (5 bases). The V end was cut by 3 bases, the J end by 0 bases, with 15 bases between. The CDR3 is 16 amino acids. Germline V gene sequence: CDR1 SGHNT, CDR2 YYREEE (reference sequence). As DNA, the CDR3 is TGTGCCAGCAGCTCAGGGTCTGATGTGGCTAACTATGGCTACACCTTC. This encodes CASSSGSDVANYGYTF.